These 28 T cell receptor beta chains were all obtained from the same sample, sequenced in a study of control samples from healthy donors and cancer patients. Sequenced by immunoSEQ multiplex PCR; TCRdb stores in-frame clones only, minus some. The sample records about 59,000 clones, roughly 90% being singletons. Sequenced input: PBMCs. These receptors all come from a man aged 35-49 years with colorectal cancer.

The gene calls are TRBV6-2 or TRBV6-3 and TRBJ2-1; no firm D call. Deletions cut 4 bases from V and 7 bases from J, with 5 bases between. Germline loops: CDR1 MNHEY, CDR2 SVGEGT. The CDR3 covers 11 residues. Written as DNA, the CDR3 is TGTGCCAGCAGTTGGGGAAATGAGCAGTTCTTC. It specifies CASSWGNEQFF.

J is TRBJ2-6 and V is TRBV3-1 (or the pseudogene TRBV3-2), with a weak D call TRBD1 (5 bases). Germline CDR1 is LGHDT and CDR2 is YNNKEL (reference sequence). The CDR3 extends over 15 amino acids. The ends were cut back, 0 bases at V and 4 bases at J, with 7 bases in the middle. Here the CDR3 DNA reads TGTGCCAGCAGCCAAGAGACAGTAGGGGCCAACGTCCTGACTTTC. Amino acids: CASSQETVGANVLTF.

The gene calls are TRBV5-1 and TRBJ2-2, with D possibly matching TRBD1 (5 bases). Germline V gene sequence: CDR1 SGHRS, CDR2 YFSETQ. This CDR3 has 14 amino acids. V lost 0 bases, J lost 5 bases, and 8 bases lay in between. The CDR3 region is CASSLGGSTGELFF. CDR3 coding DNA: TGCGCCAGCAGCTTGGGGGGCTCGACCGGGGAGCTGTTTTTT.

This clone has only a few counts. V and J are TRBV5-6 and TRBJ2-1; D is perhaps TRBD1 or TRBD2 (5 bases each). This CDR3 is 15 amino acids long. CDR1 is SGHDT, CDR2 YYEEEE, per germline. The ends were cut back, 7 bases at V and 8 bases at J, with 22 bases in the middle. In DNA form, the CDR3 reads TGTGCCAGCCAACCCCGGGACCGCCGTTGGGATGAGCAGTTCTTC. This sequence encodes CASQPRDRRWDEQFF.

The V and J genes are TRBV6-1 and TRBJ1-2; TRBD1 aligns across 8 bases. The CDR3 is 14 residues long. Losses at the gene ends were 2 bases for V and 3 bases for J; bases not matched to a gene: 2. Germline CDR1 and CDR2: MNHNS and SASEGT. Here the CDR3 reads CASSEQGAHYGYTF. The CDR3 DNA reads as TGTGCCAGCAGTGAACAGGGGGCCCACTATGGCTACACCTTC.

The chain couples TRBV19 to TRBJ2-2, with 8 bases identical to TRBD1. Germline V lookup: CDR1 LNHDA, CDR2 SQIVND (reference sequence). The CDR3 totals 15 residues. The V and J ends lost 8 bases and 6 bases, in that order; junction bases with no gene match: 11. The CDR3 reads CASFIGTGFPGELFF. DNA of the CDR3: TGTGCCAGTTTCATTGGGACAGGTTTCCCCGGGGAGCTGTTTTTT.

The V call is TRBV7-2, the J call TRBJ1-2; D ambiguous. This CDR3 has 14 amino acids. V was shortened by 0 bases and J by 2 bases, with 7 bases between the two germline ends. Per germline, CDR1 SGHTA and CDR2 FQGNSA. DNA for the CDR3: TGTGCCAGCAGCTTAGCCAGTGTAAACTATGGCTACACCTTC. Protein product: CASSLASVNYGYTF. Full variable domain (outside the CDR3, taken from reference TRBV7-2 and TRBJ1-2): GAGVSQSPSNKVTEKGKDVELRCDPISGHTALYWYRQSLGQGLEFLIYFQGNSAPDKSGLPSDRFSAERTGGSVSTLTIQRTQQEDSAVYLCASSLASVNYGYTFGSGTRLTVV.

V is TRBV5-6 and J is TRBJ1-5; TRBD1 agrees at 9 bases. Trimming removed 4 bases from V and 6 bases from J; junction bases left unmatched: 8. The CDR3 sequence is 15 residues long. CDR1 SGHDT and CDR2 YYEEEE come from the germline V gene. The CDR3 is CASSPDRGLGQPQHF. The CDR3 DNA follows: TGTGCCAGCAGCCCGGACAGGGGACTGGGTCAGCCCCAGCATTTT.

This clone was seen just once. In the same sample, other DNA sequences code for this CDR3. The chain carries TRBV12-3 or TRBV12-4 and TRBJ2-7; D might be TRBD2 (6 bases). V shed 3 bases and J shed 0 bases, with 6 bases lying between them. The CDR3 loop spans 13 amino acids. The CDR3 sequence is CASSFGGSYEQYF. The CDR3 DNA reads as TGTGCCAGCAGTTTCGGGGGCTCCTACGAGCAGTACTTC.

Details on this clone: One junction end does not reproduce the germline sequence, and a read error may be involved. The chain is built from TRBV20-1 and TRBJ2-7, with 8 bases that match TRBD1. The CDR3 extends over 11 amino acids. Per germline, CDR1 DFQATT and CDR2 SNEGSKA (reference sequence). CDR3 sequence: CSATAYGQGGF. The CDR3 region has the DNA TGCAGTGCTACGGCCTATGGACAGGGTGGCTTC.

Only a few counts were recorded for this clone. The chain combines TRBV5-1 with TRBJ1-2; 7 nucleotides line up with TRBD1. Germline V gene data show CDR1 as SGHRS and CDR2 as YFSETQ. CDR3 length equals 14 residues. V lost 6 bases and J lost 2; bases outside the gene matches: 7. The CDR3 region is CASNPGQMNYGYTF. The CDR3, as DNA: TGCGCCAGCAACCCGGGACAGATGAACTATGGCTACACCTTC.

The chain couples TRBV30 to TRBJ2-7, with 8 positions matching TRBD1. Germline loops: CDR1 GTSNPN, CDR2 SVGIG (reference sequence). CDR3 length: 14 amino acids. The trim removed 5 bases at V and 6 bases at J, leaving 12 bases unmatched. The DNA of the CDR3 is TGTGCCTGGTCGACGGGACAGGCAAGGTCCGAGCAGTACTTC. Translation: CAWSTGQARSEQYF.

In regard to this clone: Germline and junction disagree at one end, which may indicate a read error. The sample has other DNA sequences that encode this CDR3 too. The chain joins TRBV18 to TRBJ2-3; D gene unclear. The CDR3 consists of 14 residues. The germline V gene encodes CDR1 KGHSH and CDR2 LQKENI. The CDR3 region is CASSPSPGTDTQYF. The DNA for the CDR3 is TGTGCCAGCTCACCCTCACCTGGCACGGATACGCAGTATTTT.

V gene TRBV24-1 combines with J gene TRBJ2-3, with unresolved D. Looked up from germline, CDR1 is KGHDR and CDR2 is SFDVKD. Trimming stripped 5 bases from V and 3 bases from J, with 5 bases between. This CDR3 contains 12 residues. The chain's CDR3 is CATSGTTDTQYF. CDR3 DNA: TGTGCCACCAGTGGAACTACAGATACGCAGTATTTT.

The chain uses TRBV5-4 and TRBJ2-5, with 14 positions matching TRBD2. The CDR3 contains 16 residues. V lost 4 bases and J lost 2; bases outside the gene matches: 4. Germline V lookup: CDR1 SGHNT, CDR2 YYREEE (reference sequence). CDR3 residues: CASSVGLAGGQETQYF. The CDR3 coding sequence is TGTGCCAGCAGCGTCGGACTAGCGGGGGGACAAGAGACCCAGTACTTC.

This clone was recorded only once. The J gene is TRBJ2-1, the V gene TRBV7-9, with 7 bases aligning to TRBD2. Losses at the gene ends were 5 bases for V and 2 bases for J; bases not matched to a gene: 9. The CDR3 is 16 residues long. CDR1 and CDR2 from the germline V gene are SEHNR and FQNEAQ (reference sequence). This chain's CDR3 is CASSPYGSGAYNEQFF. In DNA, the CDR3 is TGTGCCAGCAGCCCCTACGGGAGCGGGGCCTACAATGAGCAGTTCTTC.

The V and J genes are TRBV2 and TRBJ2-2; a weak D match, TRBD1 (6 bases). The V and J ends lost 10 bases and 4 bases respectively, with 13 bases between them. CDR3 length equals 13 residues. Germline V gene data show CDR1 as SNHLY and CDR2 as FYNNEI. The CDR3 loop reads CANLRGSTGELFF. CDR3 DNA sequence: TGTGCCAATCTCAGGGGAAGCACCGGGGAGCTGTTTTTT.

This clone was picked up a small number of times. The V call is TRBV29-1, the J call TRBJ2-5; D may be TRBD2 (7 bases). The CDR3 is 13 amino acids. With 6 bases removed from V and 5 bases from J, the gap between germline ends came to 16 bases. Germline V lookup: CDR1 SQVTM, CDR2 ANQGSEA. CDR3 DNA: TGCAGCGTCTACGAGGGGGGAGGGGAGACCCAGTACTTC. It codes for CSVYEGGGETQYF.

The rearrangement uses TRBV21-1 and TRBJ2-5; the table's D gene call, TRBD2, was not cross checked with the DNA. TRBV21-1 is classified as a pseudogene. The CDR3 has 14 residues. The CDR3 DNA sequence: TGTGCCAGCAGCAAAGTGCGGGTCCCAGAGACCCAGTACTTC. It yields the protein CASSKVRVPETQYF.

This chain links TRBV15 with TRBJ1-2; D remains unclear. From germline, CDR1 is LNHNV and CDR2 YYDKDF (reference sequence). This CDR3 has 17 amino acids. The V end lost 0 bases, the J end lost 6 bases, and 20 bases lay between the germline ends. CDR3 bases: TGTGCCACCAGCAGAGATTCAGATGGCCAGCGTATCGATGGCTACACCTTC. It codes for CATSRDSDGQRIDGYTF.

The CDR3, as DNA: TGCGCCAGCATCAGAAACAATGAGCAGTTCTTC. Translation gives CASIRNNEQFF. The chain is built from TRBV5-1 and TRBJ2-1; unclear D gene. Germline CDR1 reads SGHRS; CDR2 reads YFSETQ. The CDR3 loop spans 11 amino acids. Trimming left V 6 bases short and J 5 bases short, with 6 bases between.

J is TRBJ2-5 and V is TRBV7-7; 10 nucleotides align to TRBD2. CDR1 is SSHAT, CDR2 FNYEAQ, per germline (reference sequence). Trimming removed 1 base from V and 5 bases from J; junction bases left unmatched: 1. The CDR3 totals 14 residues. The CDR3 coding sequence is TGTGCCAGCAGCTTAGGGGGACTAGCGGAGACCCAGTACTTC. Amino acids: CASSLGGLAETQYF. The full variable domain, in which reference TRBV7-7 and TRBJ2-5 provide the parts outside the CDR3, is GAGVSQSPRYKVTKRGQDVTLRCDPISSHATLYWYQQALGQGPEFLTYFNYEAQPDKSGLPSDRFSAERPEGSISTLTIQRTEQRDSAMYRCASSLGGLAETQYFGPGTRLLVL.

V usage is TRBV16 and J usage is TRBJ2-1; D uncertain. In germline, CDR1 is KGHSY, CDR2 FQNENV. The CDR3 contains 14 residues. Trimming took 5 bases from V and 6 from J, leaving 14 bases between them. CDR3 coding DNA: TGTGCCAGCAGCTCAAACACAGCGCCCAATGAGCAGTTCTTC. Translation gives CASSSNTAPNEQFF.

The DNA for the CDR3 is TGTGCCAGCAGTTTAAATGGGGGTCACTACGAGCAGTACTTC. Translating it yields CASSLNGGHYEQYF. This chain uses TRBV27 with TRBJ2-7; D tentatively fits TRBD1 or TRBD2 (5 bases each). The ends were cut back, 2 bases at V and 3 bases at J, with 11 bases in the middle. This CDR3 has 14 residues. Germline V gives CDR1 MNHEY, CDR2 SMNVEV (reference sequence).

The chain joins TRBV6-1 to TRBJ1-1; D call uncertain. Germline CDR1 MNHNS, CDR2 SASEGT. V lost 6 bases, J lost 0 bases, and 8 bases lay in between. The CDR3 sequence is 13 residues long. CDR3 bases: TGTGCCAGCAGCCATTTCATGAACACTGAAGCTTTCTTT. Translated, it gives CASSHFMNTEAFF.

This clone was counted only a few times. This rearrangement joins TRBV18 to TRBJ2-5; D perhaps matches TRBD2 (6 bases). Germline CDR1 and CDR2: KGHSH and LQKENI. The CDR3 contains 14 residues. The V end lost 0 bases, the J end lost 3 bases, and 8 bases lay between the germline ends. CDR3 sequence: CASSPPSGEETQYF. The CDR3 bases are TGTGCCAGCTCACCACCGTCGGGGGAAGAGACCCAGTACTTC.

This clone was seen a single time. The chain uses TRBV11-2 and TRBJ2-2; tentatively, D is TRBD1 (5 bases). The germline gives CDR1 SGHAT, CDR2 FQNNGV. Trimming cost V 5 bases and J 7 bases, with 11 bases left between them. This CDR3 has 13 amino acids. The CDR3 reads CASSEQGLGELFF. In DNA form, the CDR3 reads TGTGCCAGCAGCGAGCAGGGTCTCGGGGAGCTGTTTTTT.

The gene calls are TRBV19 and TRBJ2-7; tentatively, D is TRBD1 (6 bases). CDR1 is LNHDA and CDR2 is SQIVND in the germline V gene (reference sequence). The CDR3 consists of 14 residues. Trimming removed 6 bases from V and 2 bases from J, with 14 bases in between. DNA for the CDR3: TGTGCCAGTAGCGTGGGGGCAGGACCCTACGAGCAGTACTTC. This translates into CASSVGAGPYEQYF.